Below, 5 T cell receptor beta chains from the same sample are listed, as sequenced in a study of beta chain features in type 1 diabetes. Study-level findings and limits: When Type 1 diabetes patients were examined, their TCRB CDR3s proved moderately but significantly shorter in all four CD4+ subsets.

The investigators reverse transcribed all of the isolated RNA, so they sequenced expressed TCRB transcripts. Clones were sequenced by immunoSEQ multiplex PCR, and TCRdb holds only the in-frame ones, with some missing. The sample carries tens of thousands of clones, approximately 52% recorded once. For these TCRs, the target antigens are not known. Sequencing used Tregs from blood. The receptors shown here come from a woman in her thirties or forties with type 1 diabetes.

The chain carries TRBV19 and TRBJ1-2, with D possibly matching TRBD1 (5 bases). Germline CDR1 is LNHDA and CDR2 is SQIVND (reference sequence). V was shortened by 6 bases and J by 7 bases, with 15 bases between the two germline ends. The CDR3 spans 13 residues. The CDR3, as DNA: TGTGCCAGTAGCCCATCAGGGAAAACTGGCTACACCTTC. Protein: CASSPSGKTGYTF.

This sequence joins TRBV20-1 and TRBJ1-1, with D unclear. The V end was cut by 2 bases, the J end by 7 bases, with 8 bases between. The CDR3 sequence is 11 residues long. The germline gives CDR1 DFQATT, CDR2 SNEGSKA (reference sequence). The CDR3 DNA is TGCAGTGCTAGACCTTACATTGAAGCTTTCTTT. It codes for CSARPYIEAFF.

The gene calls are TRBV11-1 and TRBJ2-5, with 9 nucleotides matching TRBD2. Unmatched junction bases numbered 4, after V lost 5 bases and J lost 3 bases. This CDR3 is 14 amino acids long. The V gene's germline CDR1 is SGHAT and CDR2 FQDESV (reference sequence). CDR3 bases: TGTGCCAGCAGCCCACGACTAGCGGAAGAGACCCAGTACTTC. Translated, it gives CASSPRLAEETQYF.

This sequence joins TRBV18 and TRBJ1-1; tentatively, D is TRBD1 (5 bases). The CDR3 has 13 amino acids. Germline CDR1 KGHSH, CDR2 LQKENI. The V end lost 0 bases, the J end lost 8 bases, and 10 bases lay between the germline ends. Here the CDR3 DNA reads TGTGCCAGCTCACCACCGGGGGGGGAAGAAGCTTTCTTT. It translates to CASSPPGGEEAFF.

This clone was recorded at least ten times. V and J are TRBV4-3 and TRBJ2-6; TRBD1 might be the D (6 bases). The germline V gene encodes CDR1 LGHNA and CDR2 YSLEER. V shed 3 bases and J shed 4 bases, with 10 bases lying between them. The CDR3 is 15 amino acids. CDR3 loop: CASSQQGSGANVLTF. In DNA form, the CDR3 reads TGCGCCAGCAGCCAGCAGGGGTCCGGGGCCAACGTCCTGACTTTC.